Listed here is a single T cell receptor beta chain. The record originates from a study of CD8 T cells in Susac syndrome. Reverse transcription of about 0.5 to 1 ug RNA used random hexamers. With immunoSEQ multiplex PCR, TCR beta CDR3 was amplified across 54 Vbeta and 13 Jbeta. MiXCR, applied by TCRdb to the immunoSEQ multiplex PCR reads, yields one record per CDR3 protein. The sample holds approximately 220,000 distinct CDR3 sequences, roughly 94% seen once. The CDR3 is 14 amino acids. Deletions cut 11 bases from V and 6 bases from J, with 22 bases between. This chain joins TRBV12-3 or TRBV12-4 and TRBJ1-1; D possibly corresponds to TRBD1 (5 bases). This TCR derives from a human donor with multiple sclerosis. The sequenced material came from CD4+ T cells from PBMCs. This CDR3 is CASSQRGVIPEAFF. In DNA, the CDR3 is TGTGCCTCCAGTCAGCGGGGGGTGATTCCTGAAGCTTTCTTT.